These 15 T cell receptor beta chains came from one sample sequenced in a study of blood T cell repertoires in COVID-19. Assay used: immunoSEQ multiplex PCR; TCRdb lists only in-frame clones, some missing. The sample carries some 460,000 clones, nearly 90% recorded once. The sequencing sample was made of PBMCs or T cells enriched from blood (not recorded which). These receptors were obtained from a woman aged 18-30 years with acute COVID-19.

The chain links TRBV19 to TRBJ2-1; TRBD1 agrees at 9 bases. CDR1 LNHDA and CDR2 SQIVND come from the germline V gene (reference sequence). The CDR3 has 16 residues. J was trimmed by 7 bases and V by 6 bases; bases with no gene match: 13. In DNA, the CDR3 is TGTGCCAGTAGAATACAGGGGGCAAGCGGGGAGAATGAGCAGTTCTTC. It is translated as CASRIQGASGENEQFF. Filled out from reference TRBV19 and TRBJ2-1, the complete variable domain reads DGGITQSPKYLFRKEGQNVTLSCEQNLNHDAMYWYRQDPGQGLRLIYYSQIVNDFQKGDIAEGYSVSREKKESFPLTVTSAQKNPTAFYLCASRIQGASGENEQFFGPGTRLTVL.

This clone was observed once. The chain recombines TRBV7-9 with TRBJ1-1, with D possibly being TRBD1 (5 bases). The germline V gene has CDR1 SEHNR and CDR2 FQNEAQ (reference sequence). The CDR3 has 17 amino acids. The V and J ends lost 5 bases and 4 bases respectively, with 23 bases between them. CDR3 sequence (DNA): TGTGCCAGCAGCATTCCCCATGACAGTCTCCAGGGCACTGAAGCTTTCTTT. The encoded protein is CASSIPHDSLQGTEAFF. Combining the CDR3 with reference TRBV7-9 and TRBJ1-1 gives the whole variable domain DTGVSQNPRHKITKRGQNVTFRCDPISEHNRLYWYRQTLGQGPEFLTYFQNEAQLEKSRLLSDRFSAERPKGSFSTLEIQRTEQGDSAMYLCASSIPHDSLQGTEAFFGQGTRLTVV.

This clone was detected once. This sequence joins TRBV3-1 (or the pseudogene TRBV3-2) and TRBJ2-3; 10 bases map to TRBD2. This CDR3 is 17 amino acids long. Trimming removed 4 bases from V and 7 bases from J; junction bases left unmatched: 14. CDR1 LGHDT and CDR2 YNNKEL come from the germline V gene (reference sequence). The chain's CDR3 is CASSPRLAGGVGNTQYF. The CDR3 region has the DNA TGTGCCAGCAGCCCCCGTTTAGCGGGGGGTGTCGGTAATACGCAGTATTTT.

The chain is built from TRBV28 and TRBJ1-4, with 9 nucleotides matching TRBD1. Germline CDR1 and CDR2: MDHEN and SYDVKM. The J segment lost 5 bases and the V segment lost 4 bases, leaving 2 bases of the junction unmatched. The CDR3 sequence is 14 residues long. The DNA for the CDR3 is TGTGCCAGCAGTTCGGGGACAGGGAATGAAAAACTGTTTTTT. Protein product: CASSSGTGNEKLFF.

Only a few counts were recorded for this clone. The rearrangement uses TRBV21-1 and TRBJ1-5. TRBV21-1 is a listed pseudogene. This CDR3 has 17 residues. The CDR3 reads CASSKQGGRRNNQPQHF. DNA for the CDR3: TGTGCCAGCAGCAAACAGGGAGGGCGAAGGAACAATCAGCCCCAGCATTTT.

The V and J genes are TRBV10-2 and TRBJ2-3; 11 bases line up with TRBD2. Germline V CDR1 and CDR2: WSHSY, SAAADI. V was clipped by 5 bases and J by 2 bases; unmatched bases: 6. CDR3 length: 16 amino acids. The CDR3 protein is CASSRLAGGLTDTQYF. The CDR3 nucleotides read TGCGCCAGCAGTAGGCTAGCGGGAGGCCTCACAGATACGCAGTATTTT.

The CDR3 is CASSQGYSGRLTGELFF. For the CDR3, the DNA is TGTGCCAGCAGCCAGGGTTATAGCGGGAGGCTTACCGGGGAGCTGTTTTTT. The chain couples TRBV3-1 (or the pseudogene TRBV3-2) to TRBJ2-2; the match to TRBD2 covers 10 bases. Germline lookup yields CDR1 LGHDT and CDR2 YNNKEL (reference sequence). This CDR3 is 17 amino acids long. V trimming: 3 bases; J trimming: 5 bases; junction bases outside the gene matches: 9.

Here the CDR3 DNA reads TGTGCCACCAGCGCCCGACCCGGGACAGGAATACTGTACGAGCAGTACTTC. As protein: CATSARPGTGILYEQYF. This sequence joins TRBV15 and TRBJ2-7; 8 bases line up with TRBD1. The germline CDR1 and CDR2 sequences are LNHNV and YYDKDF (reference sequence). Losses at the gene ends were 5 bases for V and 4 bases for J; bases not matched to a gene: 16. This CDR3 region has 17 residues.

The chain uses TRBV6-2 or TRBV6-3 and TRBJ2-7, with TRBD2 as a possible D gene (5 bases). Trimming took off 4 bases at V and 6 bases at J, with 10 bases between the two ends. The germline V gene has CDR1 MNHEY and CDR2 SVGEGT. This CDR3 has 12 amino acids. This CDR3 is CASSWYGGEQYF. The CDR3 region has the DNA TGTGCCAGCAGTTGGTACGGAGGCGAGCAGTACTTC.

V and J are TRBV5-1 and TRBJ1-4; TRBD1 is a possible D gene (6 bases). The CDR3 runs to 15 residues. The V and J ends lost 4 bases and 2 bases respectively, with 12 bases between them. Per germline, CDR1 SGHRS and CDR2 YFSETQ. The CDR3 reads CASSPTGTTNEKLFF. The CDR3 nucleotides are TGCGCCAGCAGCCCCACAGGGACGACTAATGAAAAACTGTTTTTT.

This chain links TRBV19 with TRBJ2-4; the D gene is possibly TRBD2 (7 bases). The germline CDR1 and CDR2 sequences are LNHDA and SQIVND (reference sequence). Trimming left V 3 bases short and J 7 bases short, with 13 bases between. This CDR3 has 14 amino acids. The CDR3 DNA sequence: TGTGCCAGTAGTATCAAGGGGGGGAGGAACATTCAGTACTTC. This gives the protein CASSIKGGRNIQYF.

This clone appeared a single time. The J gene is TRBJ1-3, the V gene TRBV11-2, with D hard to call. Looked up from germline, CDR1 is SGHAT and CDR2 is FQNNGV. Trimming took off 0 bases at V and 2 bases at J, with 8 bases between the two ends. The CDR3 totals 15 residues. The CDR3: CASSLEVTPGNTIYF. The CDR3 bases are TGTGCCAGCAGCTTAGAGGTTACACCTGGAAACACCATATATTTT.

The chain employs TRBV6-4 and TRBJ1-2; 10 bases line up with TRBD1. The germline CDR1 and CDR2 sequences are MRHNA and SNTAGT. V gave up 0 bases and J gave up 6 bases; unmatched junction bases: 4. CDR3 length: 15 amino acids. The CDR3: CASSDSGTGENGYTF. The CDR3 DNA follows: TGTGCCAGCAGTGACTCCGGGACAGGGGAAAATGGCTACACCTTC.

The rearrangement links TRBV6-6 to TRBJ2-7; 7 bases match TRBD1. This CDR3 is 14 amino acids long. V lost 0 bases and J lost 3; bases outside the gene matches: 2. Germline CDR1 and CDR2: MNHNY and SVGAGI (reference sequence). CDR3 in amino acids: CASSYSDRVYEQYF. The CDR3 DNA follows: TGTGCCAGCAGTTACTCTGACAGGGTCTACGAGCAGTACTTC.

The chain has TRBV28 and TRBJ1-4; maybe TRBD1 (6 bases). This CDR3 has 11 residues. V lost 11 bases to trimming and J lost 5 bases, with 9 bases between them. Germline V gene data show CDR1 as MDHEN and CDR2 as SYDVKM. CDR3 nucleotides: TGTGCCGGGGGCACAAATGAAAAACTGTTTTTT. Its protein is CAGGTNEKLFF.